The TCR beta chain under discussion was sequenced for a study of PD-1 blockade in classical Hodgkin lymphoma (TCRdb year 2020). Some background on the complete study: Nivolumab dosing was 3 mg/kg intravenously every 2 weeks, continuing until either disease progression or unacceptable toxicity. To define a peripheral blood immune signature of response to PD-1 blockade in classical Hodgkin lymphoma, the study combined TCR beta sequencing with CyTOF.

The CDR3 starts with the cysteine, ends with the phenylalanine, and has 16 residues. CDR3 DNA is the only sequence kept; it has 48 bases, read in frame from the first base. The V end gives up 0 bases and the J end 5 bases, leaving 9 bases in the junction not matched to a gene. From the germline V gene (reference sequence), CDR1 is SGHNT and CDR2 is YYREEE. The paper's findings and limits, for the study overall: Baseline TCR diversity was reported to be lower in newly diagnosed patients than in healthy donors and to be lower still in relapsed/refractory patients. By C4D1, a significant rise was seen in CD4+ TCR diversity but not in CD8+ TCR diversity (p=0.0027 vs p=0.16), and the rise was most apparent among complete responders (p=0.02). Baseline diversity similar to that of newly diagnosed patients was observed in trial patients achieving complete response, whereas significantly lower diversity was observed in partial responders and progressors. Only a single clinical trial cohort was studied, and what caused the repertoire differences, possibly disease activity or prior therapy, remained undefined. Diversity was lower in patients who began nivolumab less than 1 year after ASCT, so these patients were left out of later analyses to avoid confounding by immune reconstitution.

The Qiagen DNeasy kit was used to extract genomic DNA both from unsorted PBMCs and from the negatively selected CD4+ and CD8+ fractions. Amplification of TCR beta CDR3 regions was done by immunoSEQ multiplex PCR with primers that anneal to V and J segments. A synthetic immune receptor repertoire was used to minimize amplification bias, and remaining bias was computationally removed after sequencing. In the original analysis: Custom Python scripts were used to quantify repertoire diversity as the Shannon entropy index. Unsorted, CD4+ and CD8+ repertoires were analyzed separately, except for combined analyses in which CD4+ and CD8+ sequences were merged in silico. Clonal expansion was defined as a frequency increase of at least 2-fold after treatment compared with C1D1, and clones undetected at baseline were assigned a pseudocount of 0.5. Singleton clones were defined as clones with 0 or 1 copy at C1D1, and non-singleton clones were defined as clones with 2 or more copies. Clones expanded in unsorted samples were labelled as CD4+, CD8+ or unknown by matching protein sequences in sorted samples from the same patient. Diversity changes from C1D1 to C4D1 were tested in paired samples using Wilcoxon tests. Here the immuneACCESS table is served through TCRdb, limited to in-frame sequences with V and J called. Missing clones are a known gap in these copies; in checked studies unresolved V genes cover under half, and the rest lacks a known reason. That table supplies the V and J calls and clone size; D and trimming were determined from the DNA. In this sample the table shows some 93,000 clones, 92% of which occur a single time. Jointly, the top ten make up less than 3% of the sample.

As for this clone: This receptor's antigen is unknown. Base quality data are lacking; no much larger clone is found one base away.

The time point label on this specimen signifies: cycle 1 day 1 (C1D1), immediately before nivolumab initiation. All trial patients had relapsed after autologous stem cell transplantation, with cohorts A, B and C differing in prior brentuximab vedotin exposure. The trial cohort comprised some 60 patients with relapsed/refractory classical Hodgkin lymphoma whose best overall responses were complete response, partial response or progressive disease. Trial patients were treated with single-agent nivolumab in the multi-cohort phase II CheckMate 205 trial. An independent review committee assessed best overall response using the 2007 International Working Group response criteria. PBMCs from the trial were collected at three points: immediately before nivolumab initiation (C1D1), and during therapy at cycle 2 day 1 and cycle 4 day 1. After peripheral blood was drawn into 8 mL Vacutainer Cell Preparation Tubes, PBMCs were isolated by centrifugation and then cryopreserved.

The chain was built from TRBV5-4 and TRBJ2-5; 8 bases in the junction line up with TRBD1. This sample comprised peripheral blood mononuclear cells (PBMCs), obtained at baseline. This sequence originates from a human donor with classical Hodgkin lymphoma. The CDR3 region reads CASSLGPQGAQETQYF. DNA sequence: TGTGCCAGCAGCTTGGGTCCGCAGGGGGCGCAGGAGACCCAGTACTTC. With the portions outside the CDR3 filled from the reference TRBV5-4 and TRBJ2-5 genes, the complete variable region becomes ETGVTQSPTHLIKTRGQQVTLRCSSQSGHNTVSWYQQALGQGPQFIFQYYREEENGRGNFPPRFSGLQFPNYSSELNVNALELDDSALYLCASSLGPQGAQETQYFGPGTRLLVL.